This entry features one T cell receptor (beta chain) sequence. Sequencing was performed with immunoSEQ multiplex PCR; in TCRdb, only in-frame clones are kept and a portion is missing. The profile covers fewer than 300,000 clones, with approximately 81% appearing a single time and under 3% taken by the ten largest. This record belongs to a study of blood T cell repertoires in COVID-19. Sequencing was carried out using peripheral blood. The clonotype comes from a woman aged 55-75 years with active or convalescent COVID-19.

CDR3 in DNA: TGTGCCAGTTCTGGGGGGTTCCACGAGCAGTACTTC. This sequence encodes CASSGGFHEQYF. The chain joins TRBV7-9 to TRBJ2-7; D perhaps matches TRBD2 (6 bases). Deletions cut 9 bases from V and 5 bases from J, with 14 bases between. Germline CDR1 is SEHNR and CDR2 is FQNEAQ (reference sequence). This CDR3 has 12 residues.